One and the same sample provided the 21 T cell receptor beta chains below, sequenced in a study of cytomegalovirus exposure and HLA in healthy donors (dated by TCRdb to the late 2010s). Library method: the immunoSEQ multiplex PCR assay. A mixture of 60 forward primers for TCR Vbeta segments and 13 reverse primers for TCR Jbeta segments was used in the multiplex PCR. Sourced from immuneACCESS, this table was stored by TCRdb with only in-frame sequences that have V and J called. A share of the clones is absent; for the studies checked, an unresolved V gene accounts for under half, and the remainder has no known explanation. The table for this sample lists over 110,000 clones; about 80% of them were counted only once. Around 5.9% of the sample comes from the top ten. Sample: PBMCs. Source of these receptors: a woman aged 40 to 50 in good health and CMV-seropositive.

The V and J genes are TRBV5-1 and TRBJ2-7, with 7 bases fitting TRBD1. The V and J ends lost 4 bases and 3 bases, in that order; junction bases with no gene match: 10. The CDR3 is 15 residues long. Germline V gene sequence: CDR1 SGHRS, CDR2 YFSETQ. CDR3 loop: CASSLPGQRIYEQYF. The CDR3 DNA is TGCGCCAGCAGCCTTCCGGGACAGCGTATCTACGAGCAGTACTTC. Using reference TRBV5-1 and TRBJ2-7 for the parts outside the CDR3, the full variable domain is KAGVTQTPRYLIKTRGQQVTLSCSPISGHRSVSWYQQTPGQGLQFLFEYFSETQRNKGNFPGRFSGRQFSNSRSEMNVSTLELGDSALYLCASSLPGQRIYEQYFGPGTRLTVT.

The rearrangement uses TRBV7-9 and TRBJ1-2; possible D gene TRBD1, 5 bases. With 5 bases removed from V and 5 bases from J, the gap between germline ends came to 15 bases. The CDR3 totals 14 residues. Germline V gives CDR1 SEHNR, CDR2 FQNEAQ (reference sequence). The CDR3 spells CASSHATRTYGYTF. CDR3 sequence (DNA): TGTGCCAGCAGCCACGCCACCAGGACATATGGCTACACCTTC.

The chain joins TRBV7-8 to TRBJ2-7; the match to TRBD2 covers 14 bases. Germline V gives CDR1 SGHVS, CDR2 FQNEAQ. There are 15 residues in the CDR3. V was clipped by 4 bases and J by 4 bases; unmatched bases: 3. CDR3 nucleotides: TGTGCCAGCAGCTCGGGGACTAGCGGGAGTTACGAGCAGTACTTC. Amino acid sequence: CASSSGTSGSYEQYF.

In its sample, this clone was seen a few times. This rearrangement joins TRBV18 to TRBJ1-1; the D gene is possibly TRBD1 (5 bases). This CDR3 has 13 amino acids. Germline V gene lookup returns CDR1 KGHSH and CDR2 LQKENI. The V gene lost 6 bases and the J gene lost 4 bases, with 12 bases spanning the gap. The CDR3 region is CASSRDPGTEAFF. CDR3 DNA sequence: TGTGCCAGCTCGCGGGACCCGGGCACTGAAGCTTTCTTT. Full variable domain (missing parts from reference TRBV18 and TRBJ1-1): NAGVMQNPRHLVRRRGQEARLRCSPMKGHSHVYWYRQLPEEGLKFMVYLQKENIIDESGMPKERFSAEFPKEGPSILRIQQVVRGDSAAYFCASSRDPGTEAFFGQGTRLTVV.

The chain is built from TRBV9 and TRBJ1-5; D unclear. Germline V gene sequence: CDR1 SGDLS, CDR2 YYNGEE. This CDR3 contains 14 residues. V lost 6 bases to trimming and J lost 6 bases, with 16 bases between them. The CDR3 spells CASNRPMRLQPQHF. The CDR3 bases are TGTGCCAGCAATCGACCCATGAGACTTCAGCCCCAGCATTTT.

The chain carries TRBV28 and TRBJ1-1, with 7 positions matching TRBD1. Germline V lookup: CDR1 MDHEN, CDR2 SYDVKM. The CDR3 has 15 amino acids. V was pared by 6 bases and J by 5 bases, with 12 bases of the junction left unmatched. The CDR3 DNA sequence: TGTGCCAGCAGACCGACAGGGACATCATGGACTGAAGCTTTCTTT. Translation: CASRPTGTSWTEAFF.

V is TRBV5-4 and J is TRBJ2-2; D gene uncertain. The CDR3 is 15 amino acids. V was pared by 5 bases and J by 0 bases, with 11 bases between. Looked up from germline, CDR1 is SGHNT and CDR2 is YYREEE (reference sequence). The DNA for the CDR3 is TGTGCCAGCAGTCAACCAGCGACGAACACCGGGGAGCTGTTTTTT. Its translation is CASSQPATNTGELFF.

The sample holds a few counts of this clone. This sequence joins TRBV18 and TRBJ2-7; D not certain. The ends were cut back, 3 bases at V and 6 bases at J, with 15 bases in the middle. Germline V gene sequence: CDR1 KGHSH, CDR2 LQKENI. This CDR3 spans 14 amino acids. CDR3 sequence: CASSPSQVTGEQYF. The DNA for the CDR3 is TGTGCCAGCTCACCCTCACAAGTGACGGGCGAGCAGTACTTC.

V gene TRBV6-5 combines with J gene TRBJ2-3; TRBD2 aligns across 8 bases. V lost 10 bases and J lost 5; bases outside the gene matches: 11. Germline loops: CDR1 MNHEY, CDR2 SVGAGI. This CDR3 region has 14 residues. CDR3 sequence: CATLWSGSGDTQYF. In nucleotides, the CDR3 is TGTGCCACTCTCTGGAGCGGGAGTGGAGATACGCAGTATTTT.

V and J are TRBV7-9 and TRBJ1-5, with 11 positions matching TRBD1. The V segment lost 1 base and the J segment 1 base; nucleotides outside the gene matches: 6. Germline loops: CDR1 SEHNR, CDR2 FQNEAQ (reference sequence). The CDR3 is made up of 18 amino acids. CDR3 bases: TGTGCCAGCAGCTTAGAGGCCGGACAGGGGGCGAGCAATCAGCCCCAGCATTTT. This sequence encodes CASSLEAGQGASNQPQHF.

This rearrangement joins TRBV10-2 to TRBJ1-1, with D possibly TRBD1 on 5 matching bases. CDR1 WSHSY and CDR2 SAAADI come from the germline V gene. The V end was cut by 4 bases, the J end by 6 bases, with 18 bases between. The CDR3 consists of 15 residues. CDR3 loop: CASSARVLPIAEAFF. CDR3 bases: TGCGCCAGCAGTGCCAGGGTTCTTCCGATCGCTGAAGCTTTCTTT.

The chain is built from TRBV30 and TRBJ1-1, with TRBD1 as a possible D gene (5 bases). This CDR3 has 13 amino acids. Trimming left V 0 bases short and J 0 bases short, with 5 bases between. CDR1 is GTSNPN and CDR2 is SVGIG in the germline V gene (reference sequence). The CDR3 bases are TGTGCCTGGAGTGTACAGGTGAACACTGAAGCTTTCTTT. Translating gives CAWSVQVNTEAFF. The full variable domain, its missing parts supplied by reference TRBV30 and TRBJ1-1, is SQTIHQWPATLVQPVGSPLSLECTVEGTSNPNLYWYRQAAGRGLQLLFYSVGIGQISSEVPQNLSASRPQDRQFILSSKKLLLSDSGFYLCAWSVQVNTEAFFGQGTRLTVV.

This chain connects TRBV30 to TRBJ2-3; D is possibly TRBD2 (6 bases). Germline V gives CDR1 GTSNPN, CDR2 SVGIG (reference sequence). The CDR3 length is 14 residues. V lost 1 base and J lost 4, with 12 bases in between. DNA of the CDR3: TGTGCCTGGAGTGCGGGAGTAGAACCAGATACGCAGTATTTT. Translated, it gives CAWSAGVEPDTQYF.

The chain links TRBV2 to TRBJ2-7, with 8 bases that match TRBD2. This CDR3 spans 13 amino acids. Trimming removed 4 bases from V and 3 bases from J; junction bases left unmatched: 2. Germline V CDR1 and CDR2: SNHLY, FYNNEI. The CDR3 nucleotides read TGTGCCAGCAGTGGGGGGACTAGCTACGAGCAGTACTTC. Translated: CASSGGTSYEQYF.

The J gene is TRBJ2-7, the V gene TRBV29-1; 9 bases line up with TRBD2. CDR1 and CDR2 (germline): SQVTM, ANQGSEA. J was trimmed by 1 base and V by 6 bases; bases with no gene match: 10. The CDR3 covers 15 residues. CDR3 residues: CSVAGLAGRSYEQYF. For the CDR3, the DNA is TGCAGCGTGGCGGGCCTAGCGGGAAGGTCCTACGAGCAGTACTTC.

V and J are TRBV28 and TRBJ2-5; 9 nucleotides match TRBD2. The CDR3 contains 12 residues. V dropped 6 bases and J dropped 7; count of bases not matched to a gene: 3. The germline gives CDR1 MDHEN, CDR2 SYDVKM. The CDR3 region has the DNA TGTGCCAGCAGGGGCGGGAGGGGGACCCAGTACTTC. As protein: CASRGGRGTQYF.

This clone was seen a handful of times. The chain is built from TRBV25-1 and TRBJ1-3; TRBD1 might be the D (5 bases). Germline lookup yields CDR1 MGHDK and CDR2 SYGVNS. V dropped 5 bases and J dropped 0 bases, with 14 bases sitting between them. The CDR3 spans 16 residues. As DNA, the CDR3 is TGTGCCAGCAGTCCGCCCCCCCAGGGCTCTGGAAACACCATATATTTT. It specifies CASSPPPQGSGNTIYF.

V usage is TRBV27 and J usage is TRBJ1-2; maybe TRBD1 (5 bases). V shed 7 bases and J shed 4 bases, with 16 bases lying between them. Looked up from germline, CDR1 is MNHEY and CDR2 is SMNVEV (reference sequence). CDR3 length: 14 residues. CDR3 coding DNA: TGTGCCAGCACCAGAGACGGGGGACTCTATGGCTACACCTTC. This gives the protein CASTRDGGLYGYTF.

CDR3 nucleotide sequence: TGTGCCAGCACCCTAGCGGCTGTTTCCTACGAGCAGTACTTC. Translated, it gives CASTLAAVSYEQYF. The J gene is TRBJ2-7, the V gene TRBV11-2; 7 positions agree with TRBD2. Trimming cost V 7 bases and J 1 base; bases outside gene matches: 7. The CDR3 consists of 14 residues. Germline-derived CDR1 and CDR2 are SGHAT and FQNNGV.

The chain has TRBV7-3 and TRBJ2-1; 9 nucleotides line up with TRBD2. CDR1 SGHTA and CDR2 FQGTGA come from the germline V gene. The CDR3 contains 15 residues. Trimming at V came to 5 bases and at J to 2 bases, leaving 4 bases not matched to a gene. The CDR3 protein is CASSLLAGAYNEQFF. For the CDR3, the DNA is TGTGCCAGCAGCCTACTAGCGGGCGCCTACAATGAGCAGTTCTTC.

V gene TRBV11-2 combines with J gene TRBJ2-2; D possibly corresponds to TRBD2 (5 bases). V lost 3 bases, J lost 7 bases, and 12 bases lay in between. The CDR3 consists of 14 residues. Germline V lookup: CDR1 SGHAT, CDR2 FQNNGV. DNA of the CDR3: TGTGCCAGCAGCTTTAACCTAGCCGACGGGGAGCTGTTTTTT. Amino acids: CASSFNLADGELFF. The full variable domain, rest sourced from reference TRBV11-2 and TRBJ2-2, is EAGVAQSPRYKIIEKRQSVAFWCNPISGHATLYWYQQILGQGPKLLIQFQNNGVVDDSQLPKDRFSAERLKGVDSTLKIQPAKLEDSAVYLCASSFNLADGELFFGEGSRLTVL.